This T cell receptor (beta chain) was sequenced for a study of T cell changes during pregnancy in multiple sclerosis. This CDR3 comprises 14 residues. Sequencing was performed with immunoSEQ multiplex PCR; in TCRdb, only in-frame clones are kept and a portion is missing. The table shows 41,000 or so clones, with 85% to 95% occurring only once. The source of this sequence is a female donor with multiple sclerosis, enrolled in a pregnancy study. The rearrangement joins TRBV1 to TRBJ2-5; the table calls TRBD1, which could not be checked here. TRBV1 is given as a pseudogene. The input for sequencing was CD8+ T cells from peripheral blood mononuclear cells, taken in the third trimester of pregnancy. The CDR3 coding sequence is TGCACCAGCAGCCAAACAGGGAACCAAGAGACCCAGTACTTC. Amino acids: CTSSQTGNQETQYF.